The T cell receptor (beta chain) under discussion was sequenced for a study of Ad26.COV2.S vaccination and SARS-CoV-2 variants. Study at large: By the intramuscular route, Ad26.COV2.S was given once, or twice 56 days apart.

CDR1 is SGHVS and CDR2 is FNYEAQ in the germline V gene. V was pared by 3 bases and J by 2 bases, with 9 bases of the junction left unmatched. The CDR3 extends over 17 amino acids. Stated treatment: over 15 received Ad26.COV2.S at low or high dose, single or two shots; roughly five received placebo; per-sample allocation not given. Samples came from day 63 after the first vaccine or placebo injection. What was given as vaccine was an Ad26 vector encoding Wuhan-strain SARS-CoV-2 spike. Produced via immunoSEQ multiplex PCR; TCRdb's table is partial and in-frame only. The table includes fewer than 500,000 clones, 75% to 90% detected once.

This sequence originates from a person aged 18 to 65 who received the Ad26.COV2.S COVID-19 vaccine or a placebo. The V and J genes are TRBV7-6 and TRBJ2-1; 8 bases are shared with TRBD1. The source material was peripheral blood, sampled in a trial of Ad26.COV2.S vaccine versus placebo. CDR3 residues: CASSFAPTGVAYNEQFF. As DNA, the CDR3 is TGTGCCAGCAGCTTTGCCCCGACAGGGGTGGCCTACAATGAGCAGTTCTTC.